At least ten counts were recorded for the clone carrying this T cell receptor (beta chain). This entry comes from a study of metastatic and nonmetastatic thyroid tumors. TCRdb ran MiXCR on the PCR reads. The sample lists tens of thousands of clones, approximately 15% seen once, with approximately 7% in the top ten. The CDR3 is 16 residues long. Per germline, CDR1 MNHNS and CDR2 SASEGT. V gave up 11 bases and J gave up 4 bases, with 23 bases separating them. Thyroid surgery was performed in patients who had received no treatment beforehand. The sample was blood. The V and J genes are TRBV6-1 and TRBJ2-2, with D perhaps TRBD1 (7 bases). The sequence derives from a male donor with papillary thyroid cancer or a benign thyroid nodule (not recorded which). Some clones in this sample may be carry-over from other donors' samples. The CDR3 loop is CAGHWGAGGTTGELFF. Written as DNA, the CDR3 is TGTGCCGGCCATTGGGGGGCAGGGGGTACCACCGGGGAGCTGTTTTTT.